The present entry profiles one T cell receptor beta chain with its context. The antigen is undetermined. Sequencing used immunoSEQ multiplex PCR; TCRdb keeps in-frame clones, though not all of them. The sample lists some 23,000 clones, over 75% occurring once. The V end was cut by 2 bases, the J end by 6 bases, with 3 bases between. CDR1 and CDR2 (germline): SGHDT, YYEEEE. The length of the CDR3 is 11 residues. This sample is drawn from a study of PD-1 blockade in classical Hodgkin lymphoma. Study findings and constraints: By C4D1 there was a significant rise in CD4+ TCR diversity but not in CD8+ TCR diversity. Newly diagnosed patients reportedly had lower baseline TCR diversity than healthy donors. Exclusion was applied to patients who started nivolumab under 1 year after ASCT.

Time point given: cycle 4 day 1 (C4D1), after about 6 weeks of nivolumab. Exposure to brentuximab vedotin varied, and each patient had relapsed following autologous stem cell transplantation. Purification of CD4+ T cells from thawed PBMCs was achieved by magnetic negative selection. Complete response, partial response or progressive disease constituted the best response categories observed. This TCR came from a human donor with classical Hodgkin lymphoma. The sample was CD4+ T cells from blood, taken before the fourth cycle of nivolumab. The chain employs TRBV5-6 and TRBJ1-3; D not certain. CDR3 region: CASSFLNTIYF. The DNA for the CDR3 is TGTGCCAGCAGCTTTTTAAACACCATATATTTT.